Following are 17 T cell receptor beta chains from one sample sequenced in a study of T cells in Graves' hyperthyroidism and ophthalmopathy. Amplification of TCR beta CDR3 regions was performed using RNA transcripts as template. Researchers ran a first-round RT-PCR on the TCR CDR3 using the HTBI primer set. One entry per CDR3 protein results from TCRdb running MiXCR on the multiplex PCR reads. Seen here are 540,000 or so distinct CDR3 sequences, approximately 44% observed once, and the top ten hold 19%. Sequenced input: peripheral blood or thyroid tissue (not recorded which). The receptor source for this set is an adult woman with Graves' disease, either hyperthyroidism or ophthalmopathy (not recorded which).

This clonotype was seen ten or more times. This chain joins TRBV5-1 and TRBJ1-1, with D possibly TRBD1 on 5 matching bases. Trimming pared 0 bases from V and 5 bases from J, leaving 14 bases between. Germline V gene lookup returns CDR1 SGHRS and CDR2 YFSETQ. The CDR3 covers 15 residues. CDR3 nucleotides: TGCGCCAGCAGCTTGGAAAGGGCAGGGCAAACTGAAGCTTTCTTT. It codes for CASSLERAGQTEAFF.

In this sample, this clonotype turned up a few times. The chain has TRBV27 and TRBJ2-5; 7 positions agree with TRBD2. The V and J ends lost 0 bases and 4 bases, in that order; junction bases with no gene match: 11. CDR1 and CDR2 (germline): MNHEY, SMNVEV (reference sequence). The CDR3 totals 17 residues. CDR3 amino acids: CASSLSLSAGEAETQYF. In DNA form, the CDR3 reads TGTGCCAGCAGTTTATCCCTTTCGGCGGGAGAAGCAGAGACCCAGTACTTC.

Remarks on this clonotype: This may be a read error: a much more frequent sequence differs by one nucleotide. CDR3 sequence (DNA): TGTGCCACCAGCGGAGAGAGGGATAGCTACACCTTC. The encoded protein is CATSGERDSYTF. V gene TRBV15 combines with J gene TRBJ1-2, with D unresolved. Per the germline V gene, CDR1 is LNHNV and CDR2 is YYDKDF (reference sequence). The CDR3 runs 12 residues.

Here the CDR3 reads CARGGSGSYEQYF. CDR3 DNA sequence: TGTGCTAGAGGGGGTAGCGGGAGTTACGAGCAGTACTTC. The chain uses TRBV25-1 and TRBJ2-7; 9 bases map to TRBD2. The CDR3 runs to 13 residues. The germline CDR1 and CDR2 sequences are MGHDK and SYGVNS.

This chain links TRBV7-9 with TRBJ2-7; perhaps D is TRBD1 or TRBD2 (5 bases each). The length of the CDR3 is 13 residues. Trimming removed 8 bases at V and 2 bases at J, with 13 bases between. Germline CDR1 SEHNR, CDR2 FQNEAQ (reference sequence). The CDR3 nucleotides read TGTGCCAGCGAGATCTGGGGGACCTACGAGCAGTACTTC. Protein product: CASEIWGTYEQYF.

The chain has TRBV9 and TRBJ1-2; perhaps TRBD1 as D (5 bases). The germline gives CDR1 SGDLS, CDR2 YYNGEE. The CDR3 runs 13 residues. V shed 4 bases and J shed 7 bases, with 14 bases lying between them. The CDR3 loop reads CASSLGPRGGYTF. Written as DNA, the CDR3 is TGTGCCAGCAGCTTAGGTCCTAGGGGTGGCTACACCTTC.

This clonotype was recorded at least ten times. This rearrangement joins TRBV20-1 to TRBJ2-5; D may match TRBD1 or TRBD2 (5 bases each). CDR1 is DFQATT, CDR2 SNEGSKA, per germline (reference sequence). V gave up 5 bases and J gave up 2 bases, with 9 bases separating them. This CDR3 has 12 residues. The CDR3 nucleotides are TGCAGTGCTCCGGGGACGCAAGAGACCCAGTACTTC. Protein sequence: CSAPGTQETQYF.

This clonotype was observed a few times. At one end the junction does not follow the germline gene, possibly because of a read error. The CDR3 region has the DNA TGCAGTGCTGGCGGACAGAGCAATCAGCCTCAGCATTTT. Protein: CSAGGQSNQPQHF. The chain combines TRBV20-1 with TRBJ1-5, with a tentative D call TRBD1 (6 bases). CDR1 is DFQATT and CDR2 is SNEGSKA in the germline V gene (reference sequence). The CDR3 covers 13 residues.

This clonotype was found many times. The J gene is TRBJ1-1, the V gene TRBV20-1; D unresolved. This CDR3 region has 14 residues. V gave up 0 bases and J gave up 4 bases, with 12 bases separating them. Germline CDR1 is DFQATT and CDR2 is SNEGSKA (reference sequence). This chain's CDR3 is CSARDLPGLTEAFF. The CDR3 DNA follows: TGCAGTGCTAGAGATCTTCCCGGTCTCACTGAAGCTTTCTTT.

CDR3 loop: CASSYSGTVNSPLHF. In DNA form, the CDR3 reads TGTGCCAGCAGCTATTCAGGGACAGTAAATTCACCCCTCCACTTT. V and J are TRBV7-9 and TRBJ1-6, with 7 bases lining up with TRBD1. CDR3 length: 15 amino acids. Germline-derived CDR1 and CDR2 are SEHNR and FQNEAQ (reference sequence). V was clipped by 4 bases and J by 7 bases; unmatched bases: 7.

This chain links TRBV7-9 with TRBJ1-2; 10 nucleotides line up with TRBD1. The J segment lost 7 bases and the V segment lost 3 bases, leaving 11 bases of the junction unmatched. The CDR3 is 16 amino acids. Germline CDR1 and CDR2: SEHNR and FQNEAQ (reference sequence). This CDR3 is CASSLHPGQGSGGYTF. DNA for the CDR3: TGTGCCAGCAGCTTGCATCCGGGACAGGGGAGTGGTGGCTACACCTTC.

This clonotype was detected ten times or more. V and J are TRBV10-2 and TRBJ2-7, with D possibly matching TRBD1 (6 bases). This CDR3 is built from 14 residues. Looked up from germline, CDR1 is WSHSY and CDR2 is SAAADI. The germline V and J ends were trimmed by 2 bases and 3 bases, with 11 bases remaining between them. This chain's CDR3 is CASSETGSFYEQYF. CDR3 DNA sequence: TGCGCCAGCAGTGAGACAGGGTCCTTCTACGAGCAGTACTTC.

The rearrangement uses TRBV12-5 and TRBJ2-5; 10 bases match TRBD2. The CDR3 totals 15 residues. CDR1 LGHNT and CDR2 FRNRAP come from the germline V gene. After removal of 5 bases from V and 1 base from J, the junction contained 4 bases not matched to a gene. The CDR3 protein is CASGLGLATQETQYF. CDR3 DNA: TGTGCTAGTGGTCTGGGACTAGCGACCCAAGAGACCCAGTACTTC.

The chain joins TRBV10-3 to TRBJ1-1; D is undetermined. V shed 0 bases and J shed 1 base, with 12 bases lying between them. This CDR3 spans 16 amino acids. The V gene's germline CDR1 is ENHRY and CDR2 SYGVKD. CDR3 amino acids: CAISESPGTRNTEAFF. In DNA form, the CDR3 reads TGTGCCATCAGTGAGTCGCCGGGAACGAGGAACACTGAAGCTTTCTTT.

This clonotype was found once. The chain uses TRBV7-2 and TRBJ2-5; either TRBD1 or TRBD2 may supply D (5 bases each). CDR3 size: 13 residues. CDR1 SGHTA and CDR2 FQGNSA come from the germline V gene. Trimming stripped 4 bases from V and 7 bases from J, with 13 bases between. The CDR3 DNA is TGTGCCAGCAGCTCCGGGACCTTAGGGACCCAGTACTTC. Amino acids: CASSSGTLGTQYF.

As to this clonotype: A much larger clonotype is one base distant, so this may be a read error. The chain joins TRBV4-1 to TRBJ2-5, with 12 bases aligning to TRBD2. J was trimmed by 5 bases and V by 3 bases; bases with no gene match: 10. Germline CDR1 reads MGHRA; CDR2 reads YSYEKL. This CDR3 has 17 amino acids. Written as DNA, the CDR3 is TGCGCCAGCAGCCACCCCATCCTAGCGGGAGGGCGGGAGACCCAGTACTTC. Translated: CASSHPILAGGRETQYF.

The gene calls are TRBV7-8 and TRBJ1-5; D unresolved. The ends were cut back, 4 bases at V and 7 bases at J, with 26 bases in the middle. Germline CDR1 is SGHVS and CDR2 is FQNEAQ. The CDR3 is 18 amino acids. The CDR3 coding sequence is TGTGCCAGCAGCTCCTCCCCAAGCAGGATCTCCCAAGGCCAGCCCCAGCATTTT. This translates into CASSSSPSRISQGQPQHF.